This passage covers 29 T cell receptor beta chains from one sample sequenced in a study of regulatory T cells in long-lasting Graves disease (dated by TCRdb to the early 2020s). Library preparation employed multiplex PCR. Instrument on record: Illumina HiSeq 4000. To build TCR beta libraries, CDR3 regions were amplified by Arm-PCR using iRepertoire HTBI primers. The raw public data were reprocessed by TCRdb itself: fastp quality trimming at Q25, MiXCR clonotype calling, in-frame beta chains only. CDR3 protein sequences are deduplicated, and each keeps its most common genes and DNA. The sample table contains over 650,000 distinct CDR3 sequences; only one count was recorded for 25% to 35% of them. The ten biggest clones cover 42% of the sample. According to the study, the label for this sample's time point signals: persistent/refractory GD, antithyroid drugs over 5 years with positive TRAb. RNA was extracted from PBMCs in TRIzol for both TCR sequencing and RNA sequencing.

The sequences come from peripheral blood mononuclear cells (PBMCs), collected when the disease was refractory, from a patient treated with antithyroid drugs. These receptors all stem from a female donor with Graves disease.

This clonotype was recorded only once. The rearrangement links TRBV20-1 to TRBJ1-2, with D possibly being TRBD1 (6 bases). Germline V gives CDR1 DFQATT, CDR2 SNEGSKA (reference sequence). This CDR3 spans 12 amino acids. Trimming left V 5 bases short and J 6 bases short, with 13 bases between. The CDR3 here is CSAGTPGDGYTF. The CDR3 DNA follows: TGCAGTGCTGGGACACCCGGGGATGGCTACACCTTC.

The gene calls are TRBV11-2 and TRBJ2-2; weak D call: TRBD2 (6 bases). The CDR3 sequence is 16 residues long. Germline values: CDR1 SGHAT, CDR2 FQNNGV. Deletions cut 3 bases from V and 1 base from J, with 12 bases between. The CDR3 sequence is CASSLSDYLNTGELFF. The CDR3 DNA sequence: TGTGCCAGCAGCTTGTCGGACTATCTGAACACCGGGGAGCTGTTTTTT.

This clonotype was counted a few times. V usage is TRBV30 and J usage is TRBJ1-2, with 9 bases fitting TRBD1. Germline V gene sequence: CDR1 GTSNPN, CDR2 SVGIG (reference sequence). This CDR3 spans 13 amino acids. V trimming: 3 bases; J trimming: 6 bases; junction bases outside the gene matches: 5. As DNA, the CDR3 is TGTGCCTGGAGCTACAGGGGGCAGGATGGCTACACCTTC. Translating gives CAWSYRGQDGYTF.

The CDR3 loop is CASSLEDRRDGYTF. CDR3 DNA: TGTGCCAGCAGCTTGGAGGACAGGCGCGATGGCTACACCTTC. The chain employs TRBV5-6 and TRBJ1-2, with 7 bases matching TRBD1. This CDR3 spans 14 amino acids. Germline V CDR1 and CDR2: SGHDT, YYEEEE. V lost 0 bases, J lost 6 bases, and 5 bases stayed unmatched. The variable domain in full, with the rest retrieved from reference TRBV5-6 and TRBJ1-2, is DAGVTQSPTHLIKTRGQQVTLRCSPKSGHDTVSWYQQALGQGPQFIFQYYEEEERQRGNFPDRFSGHQFPNYSSELNVNALLLGDSALYLCASSLEDRRDGYTFGSGTRLTVV.

This clonotype has ten or more counts. V and J are TRBV19 and TRBJ2-7; 7 bases line up with TRBD1. CDR1 is LNHDA and CDR2 is SQIVND in the germline V gene (reference sequence). The CDR3 runs 14 residues. V was clipped by 6 bases and J by 0 bases; unmatched bases: 5. The CDR3: CASRRQGNSYEQYF. The CDR3 DNA reads as TGTGCCAGTAGAAGACAGGGTAACTCCTACGAGCAGTACTTC.

V gene TRBV19 combines with J gene TRBJ1-1, with D tentatively TRBD1 (6 bases). The CDR3 totals 16 residues. The germline CDR1 and CDR2 sequences are LNHDA and SQIVND (reference sequence). Trimming took 0 bases from V and 7 from J, leaving 18 bases between them. CDR3 amino acids: CASSIDPRRGVGEAFF. The CDR3 DNA sequence: TGTGCCAGTAGTATAGATCCCCGCAGGGGTGTAGGTGAAGCTTTCTTT.

The rearrangement uses TRBV24-1 and TRBJ1-2; D is ambiguous. CDR3 size: 13 residues. Germline V CDR1 and CDR2: KGHDR, SFDVKD. The V end was cut by 6 bases, the J end by 4 bases, with 11 bases between. In DNA form, the CDR3 reads TGTGCCACCAGTCAGACGGAACTCTATGGCTACACCTTC. Its protein is CATSQTELYGYTF.

This chain connects TRBV7-3 to TRBJ2-3; 14 nucleotides match TRBD2. Trimming removed 1 base from V and 5 bases from J; junction bases left unmatched: 11. There are 19 residues in the CDR3. Germline values: CDR1 SGHTA, CDR2 FQGTGA. The CDR3 reads CASSLKASGLAGVGDTQYF. The CDR3 DNA follows: TGTGCCAGCAGCTTAAAGGCTTCGGGACTAGCGGGAGTAGGAGATACGCAGTATTTT.

The sample holds many counts of this clonotype. CDR3 DNA: TGTGCCAGCAGTGAGGCTGGACAGGGAAATGGCTACACCTTC. It is translated as CASSEAGQGNGYTF. The gene calls are TRBV2 and TRBJ1-2, with TRBD1 matching over 8 bases. Germline V lookup: CDR1 SNHLY, CDR2 FYNNEI. This CDR3 comprises 14 residues. The trim removed 3 bases at V and 6 bases at J, leaving 6 bases unmatched.

This rearrangement joins TRBV29-1 to TRBJ2-7; 12 bases fit TRBD1. V was pared by 5 bases and J by 3 bases, with 5 bases of the junction left unmatched. The germline gives CDR1 SQVTM, CDR2 ANQGSEA. CDR3 size: 14 residues. CDR3 region: CSVTGTGGDYEQYF. The CDR3, as DNA: TGCAGCGTTACCGGGACAGGGGGCGACTACGAGCAGTACTTC.

V and J are TRBV30 and TRBJ1-1; 8 bases align to TRBD1. Germline CDR1 is GTSNPN and CDR2 is SVGIG (reference sequence). J was trimmed by 3 bases and V by 1 base; bases with no gene match: 4. The CDR3 is 14 amino acids. This CDR3 reads CAWSARTGYTEAFF. The CDR3 DNA reads TGTGCCTGGAGTGCAAGGACAGGGTACACTGAAGCTTTCTTT.

The chain uses TRBV5-6 and TRBJ1-1, with D maybe TRBD1 (5 bases). From germline, CDR1 is SGHDT and CDR2 YYEEEE. V was shortened by 2 bases and J by 1 base, with 12 bases between the two germline ends. The CDR3 sequence is 15 residues long. CDR3 coding DNA: TGTGCCAGCAGCTTTTTTGAGAGGGGGAACACTGAAGCTTTCTTT. This encodes CASSFFERGNTEAFF.

The rearrangement links TRBV5-6 to TRBJ1-6; TRBD1 agrees at 7 bases. The CDR3 totals 19 residues. Germline V gene lookup returns CDR1 SGHDT and CDR2 YYEEEE. J lost 8 bases, V lost 4 bases, and 21 bases had no gene match. The CDR3 here is CASSPRTGFFTDLDSPLHF. In nucleotides, the CDR3 is TGTGCCAGCAGCCCTCGGACAGGATTCTTTACTGATCTGGATTCACCCCTCCACTTT.

This clonotype was picked up many times. The chain joins TRBV2 to TRBJ1-6; D is uncertain. This CDR3 is 15 amino acids long. V was cut by 6 bases and J by 7 bases, with 16 bases left in between. CDR1 is SNHLY and CDR2 is FYNNEI in the germline V gene. CDR3 protein: CASRQSSPGNSPLHF. The CDR3 coding sequence is TGTGCCAGCAGGCAAAGTTCCCCGGGGAATTCACCCCTCCACTTT. Using reference TRBV2 and TRBJ1-6 for the parts outside the CDR3, the full variable domain is EPEVTQTPSHQVTQMGQEVILRCVPISNHLYFYWYRQILGQKVEFLVSFYNNEISEKSEIFDDQFSVERPDGSNFTLKIRSTKLEDSAMYFCASRQSSPGNSPLHFGNGTRLTVT.

Comments on this clonotype: Germline and junction disagree at one end, which may indicate a read error. The CDR3 region is CASSVQGPSNRPQHF. The DNA for the CDR3 is TGTGCCAGCAGTGTACAGGGACCGTCCAATCGGCCCCAGCATTTT. The gene calls are TRBV28 and TRBJ1-5; a weak D match, TRBD1 (6 bases). The CDR3 consists of 15 residues. Germline V gene data show CDR1 as MDHEN and CDR2 as SYDVKM.

This clonotype was seen a few times. This chain connects TRBV20-1 to TRBJ2-5; 11 bases match TRBD2. From germline, CDR1 is DFQATT and CDR2 SNEGSKA (reference sequence). V trimming: 0 bases; J trimming: 5 bases; junction bases outside the gene matches: 5. This CDR3 is built from 15 residues. The CDR3: CSARDSASGRETQYF. Here the CDR3 DNA reads TGCAGTGCTAGAGATTCGGCTAGCGGGAGGGAGACCCAGTACTTC.

In this sample, this clonotype turned up a few times. This CDR3 reads CASSERYVGSEQYF. The CDR3 DNA sequence: TGTGCCAGCAGTGAACGCTATGTAGGTTCCGAGCAGTACTTC. J is TRBJ2-7 and V is TRBV6-1; D is uncertain. The CDR3 has 14 residues. V lost 2 bases to trimming and J lost 6 bases, with 14 bases between them. CDR1 MNHNS and CDR2 SASEGT come from the germline V gene.

In this sample, this clonotype turned up a few times. The chain is built from TRBV29-1 and TRBJ2-5; D is possibly TRBD2 (6 bases). Trimming left V 2 bases short and J 5 bases short, with 12 bases between. Germline V gene lookup returns CDR1 SQVTM and CDR2 ANQGSEA. The CDR3 runs 13 residues. CDR3 in DNA: TGCAGCGTTGAACCCGGGGCGGGGGAGACCCAGTACTTC. It translates to CSVEPGAGETQYF.

The chain has TRBV12-3 or TRBV12-4 and TRBJ2-7; 8 bases are shared with TRBD2. This CDR3 comprises 14 residues. J gave up 2 bases and V 5 bases, and 5 bases lay outside the gene matches. The CDR3 protein is CASSRGGFTYEQYF. The CDR3 nucleotides are TGTGCCAGCAGTCGCGGGGGGTTTACCTACGAGCAGTACTTC.

This clonotype was counted many times. The chain has TRBV2 and TRBJ2-2; 11 positions agree with TRBD1. The CDR3 sequence is 15 residues long. From germline, CDR1 is SNHLY and CDR2 FYNNEI. V lost 7 bases, J lost 5 bases, and 6 bases stayed unmatched. The DNA for the CDR3 is TGTGCCAGCATTCAGGACAGGGGGCTTACCGGGGAGCTGTTTTTT. This codes for CASIQDRGLTGELFF.

There are a few counts of this clonotype. The rearrangement joins TRBV15 to TRBJ2-5; 10 bases are a match to TRBD2. CDR3 length: 16 amino acids. The germline CDR1 and CDR2 sequences are LNHNV and YYDKDF (reference sequence). V trimming: 8 bases; J trimming: 3 bases; junction bases outside the gene matches: 12. Here the CDR3 reads CATGTGLAEIKETQYF. The CDR3 coding sequence is TGTGCCACCGGCACTGGACTAGCGGAAATAAAAGAGACCCAGTACTTC.

This rearrangement joins TRBV5-5 to TRBJ2-7, with D maybe TRBD2 (6 bases). The germline V gene encodes CDR1 SGHKS and CDR2 YYEKEE (reference sequence). The CDR3 has 14 residues. V shed 4 bases and J shed 3 bases, with 14 bases lying between them. CDR3 amino acids: CASSPGLSNYEQYF. CDR3 DNA sequence: TGTGCCAGCAGCCCGGGACTTTCCAACTACGAGCAGTACTTC.

The chain couples TRBV29-1 to TRBJ1-4, with no clear D. Trimming took off 2 bases at V and 4 bases at J, with 14 bases between the two ends. The CDR3 runs to 15 residues. Germline V gives CDR1 SQVTM, CDR2 ANQGSEA. The CDR3, as DNA: TGCAGCGTTGAAACGGGTGACACGTTTAATGAAAAACTGTTTTTT. Encoded protein: CSVETGDTFNEKLFF.

V is TRBV2 and J is TRBJ1-5; D remains unclear. Trimming stripped 5 bases from V and 4 bases from J, with 9 bases between. This CDR3 contains 13 residues. CDR1 and CDR2 from the germline V gene are SNHLY and FYNNEI. The chain's CDR3 is CASSYHKNQPQHF. Here the CDR3 DNA reads TGTGCCAGCAGTTACCACAAGAATCAGCCCCAGCATTTT. Supplemented by reference TRBV2 and TRBJ1-5, the full variable domain reads EPEVTQTPSHQVTQMGQEVILRCVPISNHLYFYWYRQILGQKVEFLVSFYNNEISEKSEIFDDQFSVERPDGSNFTLKIRSTKLEDSAMYFCASSYHKNQPQHFGDGTRLSIL.

The chain employs TRBV19 and TRBJ1-5; no definite D call. Germline V gene sequence: CDR1 LNHDA, CDR2 SQIVND (reference sequence). The CDR3 is made up of 13 amino acids. The V gene lost 3 bases and the J gene lost 7 bases, with 10 bases spanning the gap. CDR3 sequence (DNA): TGTGCCAGTAGTATTGGGATGAAGCAGCCCCAGCATTTT. The encoded protein is CASSIGMKQPQHF.

This chain uses TRBV7-2 with TRBJ2-7; 8 bases align to TRBD2. The germline CDR1 and CDR2 sequences are SGHTA and FQGNSA. The length of the CDR3 is 16 residues. V gave up 4 bases and J gave up 1 base; unmatched junction bases: 9. The CDR3 DNA follows: TGTGCCAGCAGCTCCCCCTCGAGCGGGGGTTCCTACGAGCAGTACTTC. Translating gives CASSSPSSGGSYEQYF.

The chain links TRBV5-1 to TRBJ1-1, with D possibly TRBD1 on 6 matching bases. CDR3 length: 14 residues. Looked up from germline, CDR1 is SGHRS and CDR2 is YFSETQ. V was shortened by 1 base and J by 4 bases, with 11 bases between the two germline ends. The CDR3 loop reads CASSLTGMSTEAFF. Written as DNA, the CDR3 is TGCGCCAGCAGCTTGACAGGGATGAGCACTGAAGCTTTCTTT.

This clonotype was counted ten times or more. V usage is TRBV30 and J usage is TRBJ1-2; TRBD1 aligns across 8 bases. V gave up 2 bases and J gave up 5 bases; unmatched junction bases: 7. Germline loops: CDR1 GTSNPN, CDR2 SVGIG (reference sequence). CDR3 length: 14 residues. CDR3 sequence reads: CAWSPGGLAYGYTF. The CDR3, as DNA: TGTGCCTGGAGTCCAGGGGGCTTGGCGTATGGCTACACCTTC.

As regards this clonotype: Mismatch with germline at one junction end may stem from a read error. V usage is TRBV12-3 or TRBV12-4 and J usage is TRBJ1-2; unclear D gene. This CDR3 has 13 amino acids. The CDR3 loop reads CASSLGPNYGHTF. The CDR3, as DNA: TGTGCCAGCAGTTTAGGTCCTAACTATGGCCACACCTTC.